These T cell receptor beta chains were read from a single sample in a study of blood T cell repertoires in COVID-19. The table came from immunoSEQ multiplex PCR; TCRdb's copy has only in-frame clones and leaves some out. The sample includes hundreds of thousands of clones, around four fifths of them seen just once. Input material: PBMCs or T cells enriched from blood (not recorded which). These receptors were taken from a man in his thirties or forties with acute COVID-19. Each CDR3 is given with its conserved first and last residue. D genes are given only for firm matches.

d_gene	j_gene	v_gene	CDR3nt	CDR3aa
-	TRBJ1-1	TRBV11-3	TGTGCCAGCAGCTTAGGATCAGTGAACACTGAAGCTTTCTTT	CASSLGSVNTEAFF
-	TRBJ1-6	TRBV20-1	TGCAGTGCCACGTCACAGGGCCCCCTCCACTTT	CSATSQGPLHF
TRBD1	TRBJ2-5	TRBV28	TGTGCCAGCAGTCTGGGACAGTTGTACCAAGAGACCCAGTACTTC	CASSLGQLYQETQYF
-	TRBJ1-2	TRBV10-2	TGCGCCAGCAGTGAAATAGGTTCGCTCCCAGGGGTGGCCTATGGCTACACCTTC	CASSEIGSLPGVAYGYTF
-	TRBJ1-2	TRBV29-1	TGCAGCGCCGCCCGGGGATTAGCCTATGGCTACACCTTC	CSAARGLAYGYTF
-	TRBJ2-3	TRBV5-1	TGTGCCAGCAGCCGAGTCCCCGCAGGGCAAGTAAATACGCAGTATTTT	CASSRVPAGQVNTQYF
TRBD1	TRBJ1-1	TRBV18	TGTGCCAGCTCACCTCGGACAGGGGCTAACACTGAAGCTTTCTTT	CASSPRTGANTEAFF
TRBD1	TRBJ2-2	TRBV5-1	TGCGCCAGCAGCCCTCGGACAGGGGGCACCGGGGAGCTGTTTTTT	CASSPRTGGTGELFF
-	TRBJ1-4	TRBV7-9	TGTGCCAGCAGCCATAGTGACGGGGGGGAAAAACTGTTTTTT	CASSHSDGGEKLFF
TRBD1	TRBJ1-1	TRBV7-9	TGTGCCAGCAGCCCGCCCGGTCGGGCAGGGGGGAACACTGAAGCTTTCTTT	CASSPPGRAGGNTEAFF
TRBD1	TRBJ1-6	TRBV6-5	TGTGCCACAGGGGGCTCCTATAATTCACCCCTCCACTTT	CATGGSYNSPLHF
-	TRBJ1-1	TRBV27	TGTGCCAGCAGTTCGACAGGCCCCCTCTTAGCTTTCTTT	CASSSTGPLLAFF
TRBD1	TRBJ1-4	TRBV4-2	TGTGCCAGCAGCCGAACCGGGACAGGGGATGAAAAACTGTTTTTT	CASSRTGTGDEKLFF
-	TRBJ1-6	TRBV6-5	TGTGCCAGCAGTTTGACAGAGTATAATTCACCCCTCCACTTT	CASSLTEYNSPLHF
-	TRBJ1-4	TRBV29-1	TGCAGCGTTGAAGCAAAAGGAGGGGACCATGAAAAACTGTTTTTT	CSVEAKGGDHEKLFF
-	TRBJ1-1	TRBV7-8	TGTGCCACCCGGACGGGGTCGGGGACTGAAGCTTTCTTT	CATRTGSGTEAFF
TRBD1	TRBJ1-1	TRBV4-1	TGCGCCAGCAGCCTAGGACAGGGAGGCACTGAAGCTTTCTTT	CASSLGQGGTEAFF
TRBD2	TRBJ2-1	TRBV9	TGTGCCAGCAGCGCACATCCGGGACTAGCGGGGAATGAGCAGTTCTTC	CASSAHPGLAGNEQFF
-	TRBJ2-1	TRBV25-1	TGTGCCAGCAGTGGGGGCTGGCTAGCGAATTACAATGAGCAGTTCTTC	CASSGGWLANYNEQFF
TRBD1	TRBJ2-1	TRBV28	TGTGCCAGCAGAAATGCGGGACAGGGGTGGAATGAGCAGTTCTTC	CASRNAGQGWNEQFF
TRBD1	TRBJ1-1	TRBV2	TGTGCCAGCGGACAGGGGGCGTGGGCTTTCTTT	CASGQGAWAFF
TRBD1	TRBJ1-4	TRBV6-5	TGTGCCAGCAGTTTGACAGGGGGCGCTTTTGAAAAACTGTTTTTT	CASSLTGGAFEKLFF
-	TRBJ1-4	TRBV7-3	TGTGCCAGCAGCTTGGTGGCTCGGGATGAAAAACTGTTTTTT	CASSLVARDEKLFF
-	TRBJ2-6	TRBV3-1/TRBV3-2	TGTGCCAGCAGCCAGCGGGGTAACTTTGGGGCCAACGTCCTGACTTTC	CASSQRGNFGANVLTF
-	TRBJ1-3	TRBV16	TGTGCCAGCAGCCAATCGAATCGGGGAAACACCATATATTTT	CASSQSNRGNTIYF
TRBD2	TRBJ2-3	TRBV4-1	TGCGCCAGCAGCCAAGAATCGGGAGGATCCCTTCAAGATACGCAGTATTTT	CASSQESGGSLQDTQYF
-	TRBJ2-2	TRBV19	TGTGCCAGTAGTATACAGGTTGACGGGGAGCTGTTTTTT	CASSIQVDGELFF